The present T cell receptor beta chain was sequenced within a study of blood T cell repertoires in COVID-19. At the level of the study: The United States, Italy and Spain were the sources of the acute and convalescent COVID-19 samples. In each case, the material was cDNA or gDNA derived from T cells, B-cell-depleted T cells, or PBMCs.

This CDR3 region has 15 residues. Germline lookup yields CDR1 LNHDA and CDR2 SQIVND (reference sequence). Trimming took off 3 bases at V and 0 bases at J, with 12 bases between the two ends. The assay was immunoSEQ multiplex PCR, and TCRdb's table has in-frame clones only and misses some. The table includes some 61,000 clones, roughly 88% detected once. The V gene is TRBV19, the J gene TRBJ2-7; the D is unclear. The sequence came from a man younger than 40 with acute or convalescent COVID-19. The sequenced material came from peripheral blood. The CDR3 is CASSISAASSYEQYF. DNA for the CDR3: TGTGCCAGTAGTATTTCCGCAGCGAGCTCCTACGAGCAGTACTTC. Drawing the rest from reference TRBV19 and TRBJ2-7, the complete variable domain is DGGITQSPKYLFRKEGQNVTLSCEQNLNHDAMYWYRQDPGQGLRLIYYSQIVNDFQKGDIAEGYSVSREKKESFPLTVTSAQKNPTAFYLCASSISAASSYEQYFGPGTRLTVT.